This T cell receptor (beta chain) was identified in a study of T cells after yellow fever vaccination. Study details: Preparation of fractions with low cell numbers was performed using SMART-Seq v4 Ultra Low Input. Study findings and constraints: Although most clonotypes did not, a small share appeared in both CD4 and CD8 compartments.

TCRdb processed the 5' RACE reads anew with MiXCR; each CDR3 protein has one entry. The table lists 100,000 to 150,000 distinct CDR3 sequences, nearly 15% of them singletons, with about 42% in the top ten. V was cut by 7 bases and J by 4 bases, with 16 bases left in between. The CDR3 totals 14 residues. The germline CDR1 and CDR2 sequences are SGHNT and YYREEE (reference sequence). This clonotype showed up just a few times. As yet, its antigen is unknown. The gene calls are TRBV5-4 and TRBJ2-3; possibly TRBD2 for D (5 bases). The receptor's source is a man younger than 35 who received the YFV17D yellow fever vaccine. The specimen was CD8+ T cells sorted from PBMCs, collected 5 days after the yellow fever booster vaccination. In nucleotides, the CDR3 is TGTGCCAGCCGCCACCATAGCGTCCCAGATACGCAGTATTTT. Amino acid sequence: CASRHHSVPDTQYF.